The clone carrying this TCR beta chain showed up many times. These data are taken from a study of T cells in Graves' hyperthyroidism and ophthalmopathy. Germline CDR1 MGHRA, CDR2 YSYEKL. With 6 bases removed from V and 1 base from J, the gap between germline ends came to 12 bases. The CDR3 extends over 14 amino acids. TCR beta CDR3 regions were amplified from RNA transcripts. RT-PCR in the first round (using the HTBI primer set) targeted the TCR CDR3. One entry per CDR3 protein results from TCRdb running MiXCR on the multiplex PCR reads. The table has 640,000 or so distinct CDR3 sequences, 12% to 15% seen once; the top ten hold about 7%.

Sequencing was performed on blood. The TCR sequence derives from a woman in her late teens or twenties with Graves' ophthalmopathy. The rearrangement uses TRBV4-1 and TRBJ1-1; D possibly corresponds to TRBD1 (6 bases). CDR3: CASSPQGPNTEAFF. The CDR3, as DNA: TGCGCCAGCAGTCCCCAGGGGCCGAACACTGAAGCTTTCTTT.